The next 29 T cell receptor beta chains were all read from a single sample in a study of blood T cell repertoires in COVID-19. TCRdb's copy holds only in-frame clones and misses some; the assay was immunoSEQ multiplex PCR. The sample consists of 200,000 to 250,000 clones, approximately 86% of them appearing once. Sequenced material: PBMCs or T cells enriched from blood (not recorded which). These receptors were taken from a woman in her twenties or thirties who had been exposed to COVID-19.

This clone was observed a handful of times. J is TRBJ1-3 and V is TRBV28; no clear D. The CDR3 runs 14 residues. Trimming shortened V by 5 bases and J by 0 bases, and 8 bases separated the two germline ends. Germline V gene data show CDR1 as MDHEN and CDR2 as SYDVKM. CDR3: CASSTIHSGNTIYF. The CDR3 nucleotides read TGTGCCAGCAGTACAATTCACTCTGGAAACACCATATATTTT.

This chain uses TRBV12-5 with TRBJ2-3; D remains unclear. The CDR3 covers 12 residues. V lost 2 bases and J lost 4, with 4 bases in between. In germline, CDR1 is LGHNT, CDR2 FRNRAP. The CDR3 here is CASGLTADTQYF. CDR3 nucleotides: TGTGCTAGTGGTTTGACGGCAGATACGCAGTATTTT.

This clone was picked up a small number of times. V gene TRBV10-2 combines with J gene TRBJ2-3; TRBD2 matches 11 bases. The V gene's germline CDR1 is WSHSY and CDR2 SAAADI. The CDR3 has 13 residues. The CDR3 sequence: CAGRVAGGYTQYF. CDR3 DNA: TGCGCAGGCAGGGTAGCGGGGGGGTATACGCAGTATTTT.

The chain recombines TRBV19 with TRBJ2-7; 7 bases fit TRBD2. CDR1 and CDR2 from the germline V gene are LNHDA and SQIVND (reference sequence). The CDR3 is 17 amino acids. Trimming at V came to 7 bases and at J to 3 bases, leaving 18 bases not matched to a gene. DNA of the CDR3: TGTGCCAGTACCCCCTTTGGGGGGAGGGAGAATATCTACGAGCAGTACTTC. It codes for CASTPFGGRENIYEQYF.

The chain recombines TRBV7-9 with TRBJ1-2; D not resolved. Per germline, CDR1 SEHNR and CDR2 FQNEAQ (reference sequence). The CDR3 spans 11 residues. V was shortened by 3 bases and J by 8 bases, with 7 bases between the two germline ends. Here the CDR3 DNA reads TGTGCCAGCAGCTTCAATAGCGGCTACACCTTC. Amino acid sequence: CASSFNSGYTF.

This clone has just one count. The CDR3 is CASSDSKYLGTYDTQYF. DNA for the CDR3: TGTGCCAGCAGTGACTCCAAGTATTTGGGGACATACGATACGCAGTATTTT. This chain uses TRBV6-4 with TRBJ2-3; weak D call: TRBD1 (6 bases). CDR1 and CDR2 from the germline V gene are MRHNA and SNTAGT. The length of the CDR3 is 17 residues. Trimming removed 0 bases from V and 6 bases from J, with 19 bases in between.

This chain joins TRBV6-5 and TRBJ1-1, with no clear D. Germline V gene data show CDR1 as MNHEY and CDR2 as SVGAGI. V shed 0 bases and J shed 1 base, with 9 bases lying between them. The CDR3 has 15 residues. CDR3 residues: CASSYSWAANTEAFF. CDR3 nucleotide sequence: TGTGCCAGCAGTTACTCATGGGCCGCGAACACTGAAGCTTTCTTT.

This clone was found once. The chain couples TRBV2 to TRBJ1-2, with a tentative D call TRBD1 (6 bases). The ends were cut back, 4 bases at V and 4 bases at J, with 16 bases in the middle. Germline CDR1 is SNHLY and CDR2 is FYNNEI. This CDR3 region has 15 residues. CDR3 DNA sequence: TGTGCCAGCAGTGCAGGGGCAGGGCCCTCCTATGGCTACACCTTC. Its protein is CASSAGAGPSYGYTF.

The chain recombines TRBV19 with TRBJ2-7, with 9 bases matching TRBD2. CDR1 LNHDA and CDR2 SQIVND come from the germline V gene (reference sequence). V lost 6 bases, J lost 4 bases, and 4 bases stayed unmatched. CDR3 length: 13 residues. The CDR3 DNA sequence: TGTGCCAGTAGGACTAGCGGAGGATACGAGCAGTACTTC. It codes for CASRTSGGYEQYF. The full variable domain, with the rest looked up from reference TRBV19 and TRBJ2-7, is DGGITQSPKYLFRKEGQNVTLSCEQNLNHDAMYWYRQDPGQGLRLIYYSQIVNDFQKGDIAEGYSVSREKKESFPLTVTSAQKNPTAFYLCASRTSGGYEQYFGPGTRLTVT.

The CDR3 region is CASSLPPLTPSTNYGYTF. The DNA of the CDR3 is TGTGCCAGCAGTTTACCACCCCTAACGCCATCCACTAACTATGGCTACACCTTC. The genes are TRBV28 and TRBJ1-2; D is undetermined. CDR3 size: 18 residues. Trimming stripped 2 bases from V and 0 bases from J, with 19 bases between. The germline gives CDR1 MDHEN, CDR2 SYDVKM.

The chain joins TRBV4-2 to TRBJ1-2; D possibly corresponds to TRBD1 (5 bases). CDR1 LGHNA and CDR2 YNFKEQ come from the germline V gene. CDR3 length: 13 residues. Trimming removed 4 bases at V and 6 bases at J, with 12 bases between. The CDR3 here is CASSLLEGNGYTF. DNA for the CDR3: TGTGCCAGCAGCCTCCTGGAGGGGAATGGCTACACCTTC.

The J gene is TRBJ1-4, the V gene TRBV30, with D possibly matching TRBD1 (6 bases). Germline CDR1 and CDR2: GTSNPN and SVGIG (reference sequence). The length of the CDR3 is 14 residues. V was shortened by 3 bases and J by 0 bases, with 8 bases between the two germline ends. The CDR3 loop is CAWRTGATNEKLFF. The CDR3, as DNA: TGTGCCTGGAGGACAGGCGCAACTAATGAAAAACTGTTTTTT.

The CDR3, as DNA: TGTGCCAGCAGCGCGGGTGGGGGCAGAGGAGATGGCTACACCTTC. It specifies CASSAGGGRGDGYTF. The chain uses TRBV11-2 and TRBJ1-2; TRBD1 is a possible D gene (6 bases). The germline V gene encodes CDR1 SGHAT and CDR2 FQNNGV. V lost 5 bases to trimming and J lost 6 bases, with 19 bases between them. This CDR3 is 15 amino acids long.

V usage is TRBV25-1 and J usage is TRBJ1-4; the D gene is possibly TRBD1 (5 bases). Trimming shortened V by 2 bases and J by 5 bases, and 9 bases separated the two germline ends. Germline V gene data show CDR1 as MGHDK and CDR2 as SYGVNS. CDR3 length: 14 amino acids. CDR3 in DNA: TGTGCCAGCAGTGAACTGGGGGGAAATGAAAAACTGTTTTTT. Protein product: CASSELGGNEKLFF.

The CDR3 region is CASSLSQGPATNEKLFF. CDR3 nucleotide sequence: TGTGCCAGCAGCCTCTCCCAGGGGCCGGCAACTAATGAAAAACTGTTTTTT. The chain joins TRBV7-9 to TRBJ1-4, with D perhaps matching TRBD1 (6 bases). Germline CDR1 is SEHNR and CDR2 is FQNEAQ (reference sequence). The CDR3 loop spans 17 amino acids. Trimming stripped 5 bases from V and 0 bases from J, with 16 bases between.

This rearrangement joins TRBV5-4 to TRBJ2-5; 15 positions agree with TRBD2. With V trimmed by 10 bases and J by 5 bases, 15 bases remained unmatched. In germline, CDR1 is SGHNT, CDR2 YYREEE (reference sequence). The CDR3 is 17 amino acids. Here the CDR3 DNA reads TGTGCCTCCGGCTGGCGTGGACTAGCGGGGGGGCACGAGACCCAGTACTTC. Protein sequence: CASGWRGLAGGHETQYF.

The chain is built from TRBV18 and TRBJ1-2; 9 positions match TRBD1. Per the germline V gene, CDR1 is KGHSH and CDR2 is LQKENI. J gave up 8 bases and V 3 bases, and 7 bases lay outside the gene matches. This CDR3 region has 14 residues. In nucleotides, the CDR3 is TGTGCCAGCTCACCGGAGGACAGGGGTTTCGGCTACACCTTC. This encodes CASSPEDRGFGYTF.

The chain combines TRBV6-5 with TRBJ2-1; 12 bases agree with TRBD2. V trimming: 4 bases; J trimming: 10 bases; junction bases outside the gene matches: 11. The CDR3 runs 16 residues. Germline V gene data show CDR1 as MNHEY and CDR2 as SVGAGI. DNA for the CDR3: TGTGCCAGCAGTTTCTTCTCTAGCGGGGGGGCATTGGAGCAGTTCTTC. This encodes CASSFFSSGGALEQFF.

This chain links TRBV27 with TRBJ2-5, with TRBD1 matching 7 bases. V lost 6 bases to trimming and J lost 2 bases; unmatched junction nucleotides: 6. Germline lookup yields CDR1 MNHEY and CDR2 SMNVEV (reference sequence). The CDR3 extends over 14 amino acids. The CDR3 spells CASSPTGIQETQYF. In DNA form, the CDR3 reads TGTGCCAGCAGCCCGACAGGGATACAAGAGACCCAGTACTTC.

The V and J genes are TRBV5-1 and TRBJ1-5, with TRBD1 matching over 10 bases. This CDR3 is 15 amino acids long. In germline, CDR1 is SGHRS, CDR2 YFSETQ. With V trimmed by 0 bases and J by 7 bases, 4 bases remained unmatched. The CDR3 nucleotides are TGCGCCAGCAGCTTGGAGGCGGGACAGGGGCAGCCCCAGCATTTT. Its protein product is CASSLEAGQGQPQHF.

The sample holds one count of this clone. The chain links TRBV4-2 to TRBJ1-1; D is undetermined. The CDR3 consists of 13 residues. Between the trimmed V and J ends, which lost 3 bases and 11 bases, there was a span of 16 bases. Germline V lookup: CDR1 LGHNA, CDR2 YNFKEQ. The CDR3 DNA reads TGTGCCAGCAGCCACTCGCCGGGGAGAGTGGCTTTCTTT. Protein product: CASSHSPGRVAFF.

This chain links TRBV3-1 (or the pseudogene TRBV3-2) with TRBJ2-7; D call uncertain. Trimming took 4 bases from V and 2 from J, leaving 9 bases between them. The germline CDR1 and CDR2 sequences are LGHDT and YNNKEL (reference sequence). The CDR3 runs to 13 residues. Written as DNA, the CDR3 is TGTGCCAGCAGCCTCGTGGCCACCTACGAGCAGTACTTC. Its translation: CASSLVATYEQYF.

The genes are TRBV5-1 and TRBJ1-2, with 7 bases matching TRBD1. This CDR3 has 16 amino acids. In germline, CDR1 is SGHRS, CDR2 YFSETQ. V lost 2 bases and J lost 8; bases outside the gene matches: 15. CDR3 coding DNA: TGCGCCAGCAGCTTAGGTCCACAGGGGCAGGGTAGAGGCTACACCTTC. Encoded protein: CASSLGPQGQGRGYTF. The full variable domain, completed using reference TRBV5-1 and TRBJ1-2, is KAGVTQTPRYLIKTRGQQVTLSCSPISGHRSVSWYQQTPGQGLQFLFEYFSETQRNKGNFPGRFSGRQFSNSRSEMNVSTLELGDSALYLCASSLGPQGQGRGYTFGSGTRLTVV.

The V and J genes are TRBV10-3 and TRBJ1-4; D is perhaps TRBD1 (5 bases). Trimming pared 0 bases from V and 6 bases from J, leaving 11 bases between. The CDR3 loop spans 15 amino acids. Germline V CDR1 and CDR2: ENHRY, SYGVKD. The CDR3 coding sequence is TGTGCCATCAGTGAGTCGTCAGGGAAGGATGAAAAACTGTTTTTT. Translation: CAISESSGKDEKLFF.

V and J are TRBV4-2 and TRBJ2-7, with TRBD2 matching over 12 bases. The trim removed 4 bases at V and 7 bases at J, leaving 11 bases unmatched. CDR3 size: 16 residues. Germline V gene data show CDR1 as LGHNA and CDR2 as YNFKEQ. CDR3 DNA: TGTGCCAGCAGCCCCCACATCGGGACTAGCGGGTCTGAGCAGTACTTC. Protein sequence: CASSPHIGTSGSEQYF.

The chain has TRBV2 and TRBJ1-6; D unresolved. The germline V gene encodes CDR1 SNHLY and CDR2 FYNNEI. V lost 6 bases and J lost 7, with 4 bases in between. This CDR3 region has 11 residues. CDR3 sequence reads: CASRTNSPLHF. Written as DNA, the CDR3 is TGTGCCAGCAGGACAAATTCACCCCTCCACTTT. The full variable domain, with the rest looked up from reference TRBV2 and TRBJ1-6, is EPEVTQTPSHQVTQMGQEVILRCVPISNHLYFYWYRQILGQKVEFLVSFYNNEISEKSEIFDDQFSVERPDGSNFTLKIRSTKLEDSAMYFCASRTNSPLHFGNGTRLTVT.

This sequence joins TRBV2 and TRBJ1-1, with a tentative D call TRBD1 (5 bases). There are 14 residues in the CDR3. Germline loops: CDR1 SNHLY, CDR2 FYNNEI. V lost 7 bases and J 2 bases, leaving 14 bases between the germline ends. CDR3 bases: TGTGCCAGCAAATTGGGACTTTCTAACACTGAAGCTTTCTTT. This encodes CASKLGLSNTEAFF.

The rearrangement uses TRBV11-3 and TRBJ2-1; 7 bases agree with TRBD1. The V segment lost 3 bases and the J segment 4 bases; nucleotides outside the gene matches: 6. The CDR3 is made up of 15 amino acids. Germline V lookup: CDR1 SGHNT, CDR2 YENEEA. The CDR3 spells CASSFPPTGYNEQFF. CDR3 nucleotides: TGTGCCAGCAGCTTCCCCCCGACAGGGTACAATGAGCAGTTCTTC.

CDR3 coding DNA: TGCGCCAGCAGCTTCGGCCCGCCCGGGACTACTTACAATGAGCAGTTCTTC. Protein: CASSFGPPGTTYNEQFF. J is TRBJ2-1 and V is TRBV5-1; 7 bases are a match to TRBD2. Germline V lookup: CDR1 SGHRS, CDR2 YFSETQ. The junction had 12 bases not matched to a gene; V was cut back by 2 bases and J by 4 bases. This CDR3 has 17 amino acids.